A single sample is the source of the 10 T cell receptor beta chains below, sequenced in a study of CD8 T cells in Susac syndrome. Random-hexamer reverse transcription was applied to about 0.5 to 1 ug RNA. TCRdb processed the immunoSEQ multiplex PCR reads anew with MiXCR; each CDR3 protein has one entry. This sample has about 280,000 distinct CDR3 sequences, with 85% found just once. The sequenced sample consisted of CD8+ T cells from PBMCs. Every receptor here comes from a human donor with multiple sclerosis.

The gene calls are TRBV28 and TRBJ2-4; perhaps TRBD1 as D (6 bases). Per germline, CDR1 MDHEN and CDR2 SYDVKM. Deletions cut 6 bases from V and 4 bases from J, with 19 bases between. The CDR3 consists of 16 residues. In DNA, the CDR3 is TGTGCCAGCAGACCCCAGGGGTTGGCGAAAAAAAACATTCAGTACTTC. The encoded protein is CASRPQGLAKKNIQYF.

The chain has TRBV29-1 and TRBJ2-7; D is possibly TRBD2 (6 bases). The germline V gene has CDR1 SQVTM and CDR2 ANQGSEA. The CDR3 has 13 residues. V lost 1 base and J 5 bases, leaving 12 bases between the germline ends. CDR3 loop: CSVEAGVGNEQYF. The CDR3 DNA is TGCAGCGTTGAAGCGGGAGTTGGAAACGAGCAGTACTTC.

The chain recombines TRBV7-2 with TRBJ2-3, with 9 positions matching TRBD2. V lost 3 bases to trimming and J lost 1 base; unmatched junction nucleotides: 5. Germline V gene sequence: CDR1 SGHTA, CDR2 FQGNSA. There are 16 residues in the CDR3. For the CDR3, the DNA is TGTGCCAGCAGCTTCAGCGGGAGGCTCGGCACAGATACGCAGTATTTT. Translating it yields CASSFSGRLGTDTQYF.

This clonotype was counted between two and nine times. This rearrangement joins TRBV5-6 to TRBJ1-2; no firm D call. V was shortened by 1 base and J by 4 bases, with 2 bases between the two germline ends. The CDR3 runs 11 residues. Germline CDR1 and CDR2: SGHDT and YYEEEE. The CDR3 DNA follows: TGTGCCAGCAGCTTGTCCTATGGCTACACCTTC. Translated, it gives CASSLSYGYTF.

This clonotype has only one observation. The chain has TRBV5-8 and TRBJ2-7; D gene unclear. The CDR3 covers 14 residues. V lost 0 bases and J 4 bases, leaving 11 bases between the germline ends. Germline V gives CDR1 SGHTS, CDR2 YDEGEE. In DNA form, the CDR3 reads TGTGCCAGCAGCTTGGGGGTCTCAAGGTACGAGCAGTACTTC. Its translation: CASSLGVSRYEQYF.

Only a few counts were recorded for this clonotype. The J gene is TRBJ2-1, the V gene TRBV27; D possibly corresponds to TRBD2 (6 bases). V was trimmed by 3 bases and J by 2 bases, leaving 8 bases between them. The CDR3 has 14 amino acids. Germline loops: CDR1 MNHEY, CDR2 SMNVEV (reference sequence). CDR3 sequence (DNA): TGTGCCAGCAGTTTCGGGGGTACCTACAATGAGCAGTTCTTC. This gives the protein CASSFGGTYNEQFF.

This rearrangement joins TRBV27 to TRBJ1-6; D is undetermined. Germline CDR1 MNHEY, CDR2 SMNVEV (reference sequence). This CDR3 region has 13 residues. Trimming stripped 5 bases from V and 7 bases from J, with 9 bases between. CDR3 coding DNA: TGTGCCAGCAGTCTTAGTAGGAATTCACCCCTCCACTTT. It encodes CASSLSRNSPLHF.

The CDR3 reads CASSPPTGYEQYF. In DNA, the CDR3 is TGTGCCAGCTCACCACCGACAGGCTACGAGCAGTACTTC. V usage is TRBV18 and J usage is TRBJ2-7; TRBD1 might be the D (6 bases). CDR1 is KGHSH and CDR2 is LQKENI in the germline V gene. Between the trimmed V and J ends, which lost 0 bases and 3 bases, there was a span of 6 bases. The length of the CDR3 is 13 residues.

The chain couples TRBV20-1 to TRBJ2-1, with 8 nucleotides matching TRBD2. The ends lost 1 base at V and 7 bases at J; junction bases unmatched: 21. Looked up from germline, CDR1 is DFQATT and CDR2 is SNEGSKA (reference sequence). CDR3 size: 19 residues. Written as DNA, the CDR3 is TGCAGTGCTAGAGGCCCCAGGGTGTGGAGCGGGAGCTCCTGGAATGAGCAGTTCTTC. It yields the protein CSARGPRVWSGSSWNEQFF.

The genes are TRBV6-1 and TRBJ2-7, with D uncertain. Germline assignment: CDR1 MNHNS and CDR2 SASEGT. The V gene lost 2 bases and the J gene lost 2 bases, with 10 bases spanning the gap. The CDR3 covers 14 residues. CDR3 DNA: TGTGCCAGCAGTGAACTGACGGATACCTACGAGCAGTACTTC. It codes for CASSELTDTYEQYF.